This TCR beta chain was recorded in a study of blood T cell repertoires in COVID-19 (dated by TCRdb to 2018 to 2020). With regard to the full study: Recovered participants in ImmuneRACE Cohort 3 were defined as having two consecutive negative NP/OP PCR tests, clearance from a healthcare professional, or resolution of symptoms. Samples covering the acute and convalescent phases of COVID-19 were provided by collaborators in the United States, Italy and Spain. Sample metadata almost always included a de-identified subject ID, COVID-19 status, age in years and sex. The material from the prospective study consisted of cDNA or gDNA derived from T cells, B-cell-depleted T cells, or PBMCs. Samples came from the ongoing ImmuneRACE study (first 160 participants) plus 1,254 subjects from 6 global collaborators. The repertoires were released in a freely available public database intended as a resource for research on the immune response to SARS-CoV-2. The dataset comprised deeply sampled blood TCRbeta repertoires from subjects exposed to, actively infected with, or recovered from COVID-19. HLA class I and class II types, where available, came from metadata supplied by the sample provider rather than from assay-based typing.

In the case of this clone: What antigen it recognizes has not been identified. No per-base quality is available; no much larger clone lies one base away.

The research as a whole found: The quantity of clinical and demographic metadata differed by source and by participant and was supplied without curation.

CDR1 LGHDT and CDR2 YNNKEL are derived from the germline V gene (reference sequence). Relative to germline, V is 2 bases shorter and J is 0 bases shorter, with 12 bases between their ends. Spanning cysteine to phenylalanine, the CDR3 consists of 16 amino acids. Only the CDR3 DNA stays, 48 bases, in frame from base 1. TCRbeta CDR3 regions were amplified from genomic DNA by means of the immunoSEQ Assay, a bias-controlled multiplex PCR. Under the source paper's analysis protocol: The number of nucleated cells in each sample was estimated from the amplification of reference gene primers within the assay. Sequence reads were collapsed and filtered to measure the absolute abundance of every unique TCRbeta CDR3 rearrangement. For each sample, productive Simpson clonality was calculated by taking the square root of Simpson's diversity index across productive rearrangements. Not all clones reach the TCRdb copy of this immuneACCESS table, which keeps in-frame sequences only. Checked studies attribute under half of the gap to unresolved V genes and leave the rest unexplained. V and J calls and clone size are given by that table; D and trimming were obtained from the DNA. The sample table shows approximately 190,000 clones, and 85% to 90% are seen once. Approximately 23% of the sample belongs to the ten largest clones.

Enrolling through a virtual design, the prospective study's participants ranged in age from roughly 18 to 89 years and lived across roughly 23 United States geographic areas. Cohort assignment in the prospective study relied on participant-reported clinical history from a screening survey and a study questionnaire. In the prospective study, whole blood, serum and a nasopharyngeal or oropharyngeal swab were collected from each participant by mobile phlebotomists. Participants in the prospective study had the option to provide additional blood draws and questionnaires over a roughly two-month period. Prospective study blood samples were shipped either frozen or at room temperature before DNA extraction.

The V and J segments used are TRBV3-1 (or the pseudogene TRBV3-2) and TRBJ2-3; 5 matching bases give a weak D call of TRBD1. This TCR was sampled from a woman aged 40-49 years in a cohort exposed to, infected with or recovered from COVID-19 (not recorded which). The specimen was PBMCs or T cells enriched from blood (not recorded which). The encoded CDR3 is CASSQPQGSSTDTQYF. The DNA sequence is TGTGCCAGCAGCCAACCGCAGGGTTCTAGCACAGATACGCAGTATTTT.